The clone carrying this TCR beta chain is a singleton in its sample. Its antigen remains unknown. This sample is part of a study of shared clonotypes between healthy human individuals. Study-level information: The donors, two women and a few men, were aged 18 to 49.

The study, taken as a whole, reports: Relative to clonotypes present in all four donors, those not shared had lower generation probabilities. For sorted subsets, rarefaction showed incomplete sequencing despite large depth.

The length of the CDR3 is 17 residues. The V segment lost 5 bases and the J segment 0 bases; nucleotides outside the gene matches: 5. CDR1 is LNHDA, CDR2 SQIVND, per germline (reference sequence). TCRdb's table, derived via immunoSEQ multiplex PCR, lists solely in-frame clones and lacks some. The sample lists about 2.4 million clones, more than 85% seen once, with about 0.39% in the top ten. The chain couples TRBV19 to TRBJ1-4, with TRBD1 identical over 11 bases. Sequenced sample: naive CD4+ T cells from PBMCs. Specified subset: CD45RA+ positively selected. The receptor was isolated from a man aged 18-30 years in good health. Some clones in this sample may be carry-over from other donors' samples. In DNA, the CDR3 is TGTGCCAGTAGTCCTCGGGACAGGGGGACAACTAATGAAAAACTGTTTTTT. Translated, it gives CASSPRDRGTTNEKLFF. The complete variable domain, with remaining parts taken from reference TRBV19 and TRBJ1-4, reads DGGITQSPKYLFRKEGQNVTLSCEQNLNHDAMYWYRQDPGQGLRLIYYSQIVNDFQKGDIAEGYSVSREKKESFPLTVTSAQKNPTAFYLCASSPRDRGTTNEKLFFGSGTQLSVL.